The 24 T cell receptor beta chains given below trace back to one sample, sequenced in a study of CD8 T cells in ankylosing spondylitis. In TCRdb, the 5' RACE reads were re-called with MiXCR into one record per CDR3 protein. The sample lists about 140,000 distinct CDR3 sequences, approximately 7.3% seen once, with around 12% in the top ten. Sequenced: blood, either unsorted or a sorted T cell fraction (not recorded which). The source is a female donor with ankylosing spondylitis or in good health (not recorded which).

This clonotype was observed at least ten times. The chain's CDR3 is CSADDGAGGPRTQYF. The DNA of the CDR3 is TGCAGTGCTGATGACGGAGCGGGGGGGCCGCGTACGCAGTATTTT. The chain combines TRBV20-1 with TRBJ2-3; TRBD2 matches at 10 bases. Per germline, CDR1 DFQATT and CDR2 SNEGSKA (reference sequence). J gave up 8 bases and V 5 bases, and 13 bases lay outside the gene matches. The length of the CDR3 is 15 residues.

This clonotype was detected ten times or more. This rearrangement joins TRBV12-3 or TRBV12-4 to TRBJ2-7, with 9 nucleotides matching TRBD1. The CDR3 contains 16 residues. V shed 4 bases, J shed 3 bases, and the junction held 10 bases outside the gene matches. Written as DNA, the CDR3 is TGTGCCAGCAGTTCCACCGGGACAGGGTTCCTCTACGAGCAGTACTTC. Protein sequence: CASSSTGTGFLYEQYF.

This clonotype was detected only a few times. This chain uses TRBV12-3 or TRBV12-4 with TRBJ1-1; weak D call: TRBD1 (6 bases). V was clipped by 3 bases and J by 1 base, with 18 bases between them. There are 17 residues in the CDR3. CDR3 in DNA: TGTGCCAGCAGTTTTTTGGGGGGGGGGCGAGGGAACACTGAAGCTTTCTTT. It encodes CASSFLGGGRGNTEAFF.

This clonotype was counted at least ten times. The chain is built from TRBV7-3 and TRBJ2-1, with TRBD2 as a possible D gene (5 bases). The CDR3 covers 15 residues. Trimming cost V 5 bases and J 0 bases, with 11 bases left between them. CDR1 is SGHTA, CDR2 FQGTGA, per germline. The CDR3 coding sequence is TGTGCCAGCAGCCCCAAAACTAGCTCCTACAATGAGCAGTTCTTC. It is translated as CASSPKTSSYNEQFF.

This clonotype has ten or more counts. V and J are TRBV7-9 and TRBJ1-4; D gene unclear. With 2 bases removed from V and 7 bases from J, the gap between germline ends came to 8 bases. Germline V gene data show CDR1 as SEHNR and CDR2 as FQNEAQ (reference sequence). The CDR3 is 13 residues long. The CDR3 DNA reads TGTGCCAGCAGCTTAAGCCGGACTGAAAAACTGTTTTTT. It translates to CASSLSRTEKLFF.

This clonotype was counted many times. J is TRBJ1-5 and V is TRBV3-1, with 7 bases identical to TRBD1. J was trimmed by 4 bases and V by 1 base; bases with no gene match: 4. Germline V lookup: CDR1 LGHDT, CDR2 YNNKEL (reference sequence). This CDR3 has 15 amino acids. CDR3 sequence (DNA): TGTGCCAGCAGCCAAGGTCCCAGGGGGAATCAGCCCCAGCATTTT. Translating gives CASSQGPRGNQPQHF.

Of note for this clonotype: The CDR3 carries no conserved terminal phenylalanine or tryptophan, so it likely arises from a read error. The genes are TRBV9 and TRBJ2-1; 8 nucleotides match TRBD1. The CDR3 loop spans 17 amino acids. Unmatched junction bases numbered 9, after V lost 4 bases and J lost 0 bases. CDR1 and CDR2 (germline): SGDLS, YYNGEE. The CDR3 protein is CASSTGQGMTSYNEQFL. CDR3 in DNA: TGTGCCAGCAGCACCGGACAGGGTATGACCTCCTACAATGAGCAGTTCCTC.

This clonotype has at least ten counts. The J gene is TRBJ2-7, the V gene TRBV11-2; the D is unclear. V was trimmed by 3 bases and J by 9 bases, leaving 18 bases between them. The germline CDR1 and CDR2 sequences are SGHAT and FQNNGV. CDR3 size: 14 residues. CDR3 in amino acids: CASSFYQTAPPQYF. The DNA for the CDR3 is TGTGCCAGCAGCTTCTATCAGACCGCTCCTCCGCAGTACTTC.

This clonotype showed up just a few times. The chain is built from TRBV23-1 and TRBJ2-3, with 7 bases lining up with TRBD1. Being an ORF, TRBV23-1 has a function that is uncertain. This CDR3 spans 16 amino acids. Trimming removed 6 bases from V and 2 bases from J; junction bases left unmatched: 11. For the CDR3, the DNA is TGCGCCAGCAGCCTAACCCGGGACAGATCCACAGATACGCAGTATTTT. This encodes CASSLTRDRSTDTQYF.

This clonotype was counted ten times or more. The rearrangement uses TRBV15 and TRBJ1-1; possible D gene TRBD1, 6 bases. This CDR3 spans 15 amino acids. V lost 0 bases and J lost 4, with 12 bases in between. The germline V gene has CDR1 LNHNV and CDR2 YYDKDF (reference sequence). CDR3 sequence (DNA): TGTGCCACCAGCAGAGACAGGAGGGGGGGCACTGAAGCTTTCTTT. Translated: CATSRDRRGGTEAFF.

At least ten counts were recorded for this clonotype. The CDR3 reads CSARDWTGERTEAFF. Here the CDR3 DNA reads TGCAGTGCTAGAGATTGGACAGGGGAAAGAACTGAAGCTTTCTTT. The V and J genes are TRBV20-1 and TRBJ1-1, with 9 bases aligning to TRBD1. The J segment lost 5 bases and the V segment lost 0 bases, leaving 7 bases of the junction unmatched. Germline V gene lookup returns CDR1 DFQATT and CDR2 SNEGSKA (reference sequence). The CDR3 has 15 residues.

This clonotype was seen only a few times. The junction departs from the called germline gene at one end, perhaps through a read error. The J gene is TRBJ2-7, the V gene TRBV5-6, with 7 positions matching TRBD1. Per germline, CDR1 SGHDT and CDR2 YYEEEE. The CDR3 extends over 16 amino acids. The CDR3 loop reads CASSLDGTVSRYEQCF. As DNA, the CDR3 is TGTGCCAGCAGCTTGGACGGGACAGTATCTCGGTACGAGCAGTGCTTC.

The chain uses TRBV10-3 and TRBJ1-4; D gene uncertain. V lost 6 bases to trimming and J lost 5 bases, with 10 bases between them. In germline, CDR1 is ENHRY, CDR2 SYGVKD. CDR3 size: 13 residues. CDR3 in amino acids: CAIRGRENEKLFF. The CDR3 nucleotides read TGTGCCATCAGGGGCCGGGAAAATGAAAAACTGTTTTTT.

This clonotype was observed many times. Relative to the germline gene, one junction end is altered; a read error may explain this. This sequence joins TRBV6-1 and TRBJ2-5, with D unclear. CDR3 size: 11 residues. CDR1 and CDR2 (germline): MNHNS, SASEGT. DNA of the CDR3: TGTGCCAGCAGTGAAGCCATAGGGAAGGGCTTC. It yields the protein CASSEAIGKGF.

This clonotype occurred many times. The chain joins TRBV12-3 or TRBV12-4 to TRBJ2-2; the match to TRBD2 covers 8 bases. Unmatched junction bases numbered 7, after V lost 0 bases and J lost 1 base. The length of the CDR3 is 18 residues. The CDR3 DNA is TGTGCCAGCAGTTTAGCAGGACTAGCCGCAGAGAACACCGGGGAGCTGTTTTTT. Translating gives CASSLAGLAAENTGELFF.

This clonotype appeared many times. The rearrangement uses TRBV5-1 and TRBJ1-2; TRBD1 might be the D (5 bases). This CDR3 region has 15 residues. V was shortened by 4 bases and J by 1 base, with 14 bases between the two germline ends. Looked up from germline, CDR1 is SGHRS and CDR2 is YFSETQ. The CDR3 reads CASSGSTVLNYGYTF. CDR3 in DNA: TGCGCCAGCAGCGGGTCGACAGTCCTTAACTATGGCTACACCTTC.

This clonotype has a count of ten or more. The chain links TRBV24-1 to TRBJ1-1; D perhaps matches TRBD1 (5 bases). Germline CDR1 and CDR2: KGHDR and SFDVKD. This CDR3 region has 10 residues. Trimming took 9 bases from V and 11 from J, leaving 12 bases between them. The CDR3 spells CATGSWGAFF. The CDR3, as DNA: TGTGCCACCGGCTCCTGGGGGGCTTTCTTT.

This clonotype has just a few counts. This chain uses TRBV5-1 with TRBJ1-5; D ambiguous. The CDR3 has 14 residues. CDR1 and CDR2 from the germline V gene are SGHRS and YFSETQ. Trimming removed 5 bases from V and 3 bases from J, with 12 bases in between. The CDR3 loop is CASSVDGFNQPQHF. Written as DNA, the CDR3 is TGCGCCAGCAGTGTAGACGGTTTCAATCAGCCCCAGCATTTT.

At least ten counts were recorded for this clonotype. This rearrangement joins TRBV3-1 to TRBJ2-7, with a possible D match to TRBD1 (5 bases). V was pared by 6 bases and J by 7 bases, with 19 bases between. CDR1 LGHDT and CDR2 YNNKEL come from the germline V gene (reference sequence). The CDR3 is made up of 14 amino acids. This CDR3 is CASRNHEGDREQYF. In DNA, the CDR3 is TGTGCCAGCAGAAATCACGAAGGGGATAGGGAGCAGTACTTC.

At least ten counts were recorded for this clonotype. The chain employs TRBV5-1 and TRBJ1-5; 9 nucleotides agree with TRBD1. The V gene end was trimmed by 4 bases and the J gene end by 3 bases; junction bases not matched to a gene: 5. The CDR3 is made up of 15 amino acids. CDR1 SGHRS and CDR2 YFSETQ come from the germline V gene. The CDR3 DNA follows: TGCGCCAGCAGCAGCGGGACAGGGCTCAATCAGCCCCAGCATTTT. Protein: CASSSGTGLNQPQHF.

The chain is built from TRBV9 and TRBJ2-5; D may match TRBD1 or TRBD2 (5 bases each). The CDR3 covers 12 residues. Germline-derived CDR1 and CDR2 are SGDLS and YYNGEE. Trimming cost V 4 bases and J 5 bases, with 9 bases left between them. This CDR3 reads CASSTGAETQYF. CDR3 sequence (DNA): TGTGCCAGCAGCACCGGGGCGGAGACCCAGTACTTC. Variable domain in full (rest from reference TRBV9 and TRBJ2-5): DSGVTQTPKHLITATGQRVTLRCSPRSGDLSVYWYQQSLDQGLQFLIQYYNGEERAKGNILERFSAQQFPDLHSELNLSSLELGDSALYFCASSTGAETQYFGPGTRLLVL.

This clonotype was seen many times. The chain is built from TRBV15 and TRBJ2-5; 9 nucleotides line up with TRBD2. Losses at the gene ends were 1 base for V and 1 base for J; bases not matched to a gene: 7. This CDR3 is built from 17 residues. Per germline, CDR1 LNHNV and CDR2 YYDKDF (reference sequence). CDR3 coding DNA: TGTGCCACCAGCAGAGGAGTTAGCGGGGGTTCCCAAGAGACCCAGTACTTC. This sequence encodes CATSRGVSGGSQETQYF.

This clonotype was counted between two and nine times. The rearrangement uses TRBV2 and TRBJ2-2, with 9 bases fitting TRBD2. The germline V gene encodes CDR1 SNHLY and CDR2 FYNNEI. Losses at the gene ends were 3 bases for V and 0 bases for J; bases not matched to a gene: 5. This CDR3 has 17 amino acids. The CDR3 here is CASSDYLAGTNTGELFF. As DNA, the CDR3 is TGTGCCAGCAGTGATTACCTAGCGGGGACGAACACCGGGGAGCTGTTTTTT.

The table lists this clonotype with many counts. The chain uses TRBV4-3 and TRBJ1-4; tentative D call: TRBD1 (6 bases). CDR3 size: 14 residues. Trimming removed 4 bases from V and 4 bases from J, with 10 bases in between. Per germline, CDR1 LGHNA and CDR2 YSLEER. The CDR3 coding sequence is TGCGCCAGCAGCCCGCAACAGGGTAATGAAAAACTGTTTTTT. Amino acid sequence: CASSPQQGNEKLFF.